The 28 T cell receptor beta chains below were found in one sample sequenced in a study of T cells in tumors after PD-1 blockade. Libraries were prepared by immunoSEQ multiplex PCR; TCRdb keeps only in-frame clonotypes and omits some of them. The data show around 60,000 clones, about four fifths seen once. The sample in question was PBMCs, obtained before anti-PD-1 treatment. Every receptor here comes from a human donor with basal cell carcinoma.

The chain links TRBV12-3 or TRBV12-4 to TRBJ1-1, with D unclear. Trimming left V 1 base short and J 5 bases short, with 8 bases between. This CDR3 is built from 13 residues. Here the CDR3 reads CASSLDRFTEAFF. The CDR3 region has the DNA TGTGCCAGCAGTTTAGACCGTTTTACTGAAGCTTTCTTT.

This sequence joins TRBV4-1 and TRBJ1-1, with 8 bases matching TRBD1. Germline-derived CDR1 and CDR2 are MGHRA and YSYEKL. Trimming removed 3 bases from V and 1 base from J; junction bases left unmatched: 7. The CDR3 covers 16 residues. The CDR3 reads CASSHSPDRANTEAFF. CDR3 DNA: TGCGCCAGCAGCCATTCTCCGGACAGGGCGAACACTGAAGCTTTCTTT.

The chain employs TRBV29-1 and TRBJ1-6; D unresolved. Trimming pared 4 bases from V and 9 bases from J, leaving 13 bases between. Germline CDR1 SQVTM, CDR2 ANQGSEA. The CDR3 consists of 13 residues. CDR3 residues: CSVVDRPSSPLHF. The CDR3 DNA is TGCAGCGTTGTAGATCGCCCGAGTTCACCCCTCCACTTT.

The genes are TRBV12-3 or TRBV12-4 and TRBJ2-7; 7 nucleotides agree with TRBD2. V gave up 11 bases and J gave up 4 bases; unmatched junction bases: 11. This CDR3 has 13 residues. The CDR3 protein is CASRFGGTYEQYF. In nucleotides, the CDR3 is TGTGCCTCTAGGTTCGGGGGGACGTACGAGCAGTACTTC.

The chain has TRBV7-9 and TRBJ2-2, with D maybe TRBD1 (6 bases). The germline V gene encodes CDR1 SEHNR and CDR2 FQNEAQ (reference sequence). This CDR3 region has 16 residues. V was trimmed by 3 bases and J by 7 bases, leaving 18 bases between them. CDR3 amino acids: CASSFITQGLGGELFF. CDR3 DNA: TGTGCCAGCAGCTTTATAACCCAGGGGCTGGGCGGGGAGCTGTTTTTT.

This clone was counted a few times. CDR3 in amino acids: CASSLEGAGTVNEKLFF. The DNA for the CDR3 is TGTGCCAGCAGCTTAGAGGGAGCCGGGACAGTTAATGAAAAACTGTTTTTT. V usage is TRBV7-6 and J usage is TRBJ1-4; 7 bases fit TRBD1. The CDR3 sequence is 17 residues long. Looked up from germline, CDR1 is SGHVS and CDR2 is FNYEAQ. The trim removed 1 base at V and 4 bases at J, leaving 9 bases unmatched.

CDR3 sequence reads: CASSPRTGGEQYF. Here the CDR3 DNA reads TGCGCCAGCAGCCCTAGGACAGGTGGCGAGCAGTACTTC. This chain links TRBV5-1 with TRBJ2-7, with 7 bases aligning to TRBD1. This CDR3 region has 13 residues. Trimming cost V 4 bases and J 6 bases; bases outside gene matches: 7. Germline V gene data show CDR1 as SGHRS and CDR2 as YFSETQ.

This chain links TRBV7-9 with TRBJ2-2; D gene ambiguous. The V end lost 5 bases, the J end lost 0 bases, and 16 bases lay between the germline ends. CDR3 length: 17 amino acids. CDR1 SEHNR and CDR2 FQNEAQ come from the germline V gene (reference sequence). CDR3 nucleotides: TGTGCCAGCAGCCAATACCCGCAAACAGCGAACACCGGGGAGCTGTTTTTT. This translates into CASSQYPQTANTGELFF.

J is TRBJ2-5 and V is TRBV3-1 (or the pseudogene TRBV3-2); TRBD2 is a possible D gene (7 bases). The CDR3 is 16 residues long. In germline, CDR1 is LGHDT, CDR2 YNNKEL (reference sequence). V lost 0 bases and J 3 bases, leaving 14 bases between the germline ends. CDR3 residues: CASSQDIRGAEETQYF. The CDR3 DNA sequence: TGTGCCAGCAGCCAAGATATCCGGGGGGCCGAAGAGACCCAGTACTTC.

The V call is TRBV5-5, the J call TRBJ1-1; D is unresolved. The germline gives CDR1 SGHKS, CDR2 YYEKEE (reference sequence). V was shortened by 4 bases and J by 3 bases, with 16 bases between the two germline ends. The CDR3 length is 15 residues. The CDR3 spells CASSPPREEDTEAFF. CDR3 sequence (DNA): TGTGCCAGCAGCCCCCCGCGGGAGGAGGACACTGAAGCTTTCTTT.

CDR3 sequence: CASSIRLGPTEAFF. In DNA form, the CDR3 reads TGCGCCAGCAGCATACGACTGGGGCCCACTGAAGCTTTCTTT. The J gene is TRBJ1-1, the V gene TRBV5-1; possibly TRBD1 for D (5 bases). CDR3 length: 14 amino acids. Germline CDR1 reads SGHRS; CDR2 reads YFSETQ. Trimming removed 4 bases from V and 4 bases from J, with 14 bases in between. Complete variable domain (other parts from reference TRBV5-1 and TRBJ1-1): KAGVTQTPRYLIKTRGQQVTLSCSPISGHRSVSWYQQTPGQGLQFLFEYFSETQRNKGNFPGRFSGRQFSNSRSEMNVSTLELGDSALYLCASSIRLGPTEAFFGQGTRLTVV.

The chain combines TRBV6-2 or TRBV6-3 with TRBJ2-1, with 10 bases identical to TRBD2. The junction had 10 bases not matched to a gene; V was cut back by 2 bases and J by 0 bases. The CDR3 is 19 residues long. Per germline, CDR1 MNHEY and CDR2 SVGEGT. The CDR3 bases are TGTGCCAGCAGTTACCCTAGAGGTAGCGGGGGGAGCTCCTACAATGAGCAGTTCTTC. It translates to CASSYPRGSGGSSYNEQFF.

The V call is TRBV5-1, the J call TRBJ1-1, with D possibly matching TRBD1 (5 bases). V lost 4 bases and J lost 0, with 19 bases in between. Germline CDR1 SGHRS, CDR2 YFSETQ. The CDR3 is 17 amino acids. The DNA for the CDR3 is TGCGCCAGCAGCCCGGGAGGGGTCTTGCCATTGAACACTGAAGCTTTCTTT. Its protein product is CASSPGGVLPLNTEAFF.

V and J are TRBV12-5 and TRBJ2-7; TRBD1 agrees at 12 bases. CDR3 size: 15 residues. V dropped 5 bases and J dropped 3; count of bases not matched to a gene: 5. CDR1 is LGHNT, CDR2 FRNRAP, per germline. The CDR3 spells CASGAGQGAYYEQYF. DNA for the CDR3: TGTGCTAGTGGTGCGGGACAGGGGGCCTACTACGAGCAGTACTTC. Variable domain in full (rest from reference TRBV12-5 and TRBJ2-7): DARVTQTPRHKVTEMGQEVTMRCQPILGHNTVFWYRQTMMQGLELLAYFRNRAPLDDSGMPKDRFSAEMPDATLATLKIQPSEPRDSAVYFCASGAGQGAYYEQYFGPGTRLTVT.

CDR3 amino acids: CASSQGVNTEAFF. CDR3 bases: TGTGCCAGCAGCCAAGGGGTAAACACTGAAGCTTTCTTT. The chain couples TRBV3-1 (or the pseudogene TRBV3-2) to TRBJ1-1; D not certain. Trimming removed 1 base from V and 2 bases from J, with 5 bases in between. Germline V lookup: CDR1 LGHDT, CDR2 YNNKEL (reference sequence). This CDR3 comprises 13 residues.

V is TRBV5-1 and J is TRBJ2-3; D not resolved. Germline assignment: CDR1 SGHRS and CDR2 YFSETQ. Trimming took 4 bases from V and 0 from J, leaving 12 bases between them. This CDR3 spans 15 amino acids. CDR3 in amino acids: CASSTDGLSTDTQYF. In nucleotides, the CDR3 is TGCGCCAGCAGCACTGACGGGCTTAGCACAGATACGCAGTATTTT. The full variable domain, rest sourced from reference TRBV5-1 and TRBJ2-3, is KAGVTQTPRYLIKTRGQQVTLSCSPISGHRSVSWYQQTPGQGLQFLFEYFSETQRNKGNFPGRFSGRQFSNSRSEMNVSTLELGDSALYLCASSTDGLSTDTQYFGPGTRLTVL.

This rearrangement joins TRBV15 to TRBJ2-1; 12 nucleotides agree with TRBD2. Trimming removed 0 bases from V and 9 bases from J; junction bases left unmatched: 9. The germline V gene has CDR1 LNHNV and CDR2 YYDKDF (reference sequence). This CDR3 comprises 17 residues. The CDR3 bases are TGTGCCACCAGCAGAGATTCCCCCCTAGCGGGGGGGGGTGAGCAGTTCTTC. Amino acid sequence: CATSRDSPLAGGGEQFF. The full variable domain, in which reference TRBV15 and TRBJ2-1 provide the parts outside the CDR3, is DAMVIQNPRYQVTQFGKPVTLSCSQTLNHNVMYWYQQKSSQAPKLLFHYYDKDFNNEADTPDNFQSRRPNTSFCFLDIRSPGLGDTAMYLCATSRDSPLAGGGEQFFGPGTRLTVL.

V and J are TRBV4-2 and TRBJ1-5; TRBD1 matches 7 bases. CDR1 and CDR2 from the germline V gene are LGHNA and YNFKEQ. The CDR3 contains 19 residues. The trim removed 1 base at V and 3 bases at J, leaving 15 bases unmatched. The chain's CDR3 is CASSQAQGVISPNNQPQHF. CDR3 nucleotides: TGTGCCAGCAGCCAAGCTCAGGGGGTGATATCCCCCAACAATCAGCCCCAGCATTTT.

J is TRBJ2-1 and V is TRBV12-5; 8 bases are shared with TRBD2. CDR3 length equals 17 residues. The germline V gene has CDR1 LGHNT and CDR2 FRNRAP. V dropped 1 base and J dropped 8; count of bases not matched to a gene: 13. In DNA, the CDR3 is TGTGCTAGTGGTTTGGATATAGCGGGGCCCCCCTGGGATGAGCAGTTCTTC. Translated: CASGLDIAGPPWDEQFF.

J is TRBJ2-2 and V is TRBV7-6; D gene unclear. Germline assignment: CDR1 SGHVS and CDR2 FNYEAQ. The CDR3 is 15 amino acids. Trimming removed 1 base at V and 1 base at J, with 7 bases between. This chain's CDR3 is CASSLGAMNTGELFF. For the CDR3, the DNA is TGTGCCAGCAGCTTAGGGGCGATGAACACCGGGGAGCTGTTTTTT.

V usage is TRBV6-4 and J usage is TRBJ1-6; TRBD1 might be the D (5 bases). Deletions cut 0 bases from V and 7 bases from J, with 10 bases between. The CDR3 runs 15 residues. Germline V gene lookup returns CDR1 MRHNA and CDR2 SNTAGT. The CDR3: CASSDSRDGNSPLHF. The CDR3 DNA reads as TGTGCCAGCAGTGACTCACGGGACGGAAATTCACCCCTCCACTTT.

The DNA of the CDR3 is TGTGCCAGCAGTTTATTTGGGGAGACCCAGTACTTC. It specifies CASSLFGETQYF. The chain employs TRBV12-3 or TRBV12-4 and TRBJ2-5; D is unresolved. The CDR3 runs to 12 residues. Trimming took off 2 bases at V and 5 bases at J, with 6 bases between the two ends.

This chain links TRBV6-5 with TRBJ1-5; 7 bases are a match to TRBD1. J lost 3 bases, V lost 6 bases, and 2 bases had no gene match. CDR1 and CDR2 from the germline V gene are MNHEY and SVGAGI. The CDR3 length is 13 residues. For the CDR3, the DNA is TGTGCCAGCAGAGGGACAGCCAATCAGCCCCAGCATTTT. It translates to CASRGTANQPQHF.

The chain uses TRBV27 and TRBJ1-5, with 11 bases lining up with TRBD1. With V trimmed by 5 bases and J by 9 bases, 15 bases remained unmatched. CDR3 length equals 17 residues. The V gene's germline CDR1 is MNHEY and CDR2 SMNVEV (reference sequence). CDR3 nucleotides: TGTGCCAGCAGTCCACCTCCGGGACAGGGGGGTAGTTGGCCCCAGCATTTT. It specifies CASSPPPGQGGSWPQHF.

The J gene is TRBJ2-3, the V gene TRBV6-4; D is perhaps TRBD1 (5 bases). V was cut by 0 bases and J by 4 bases, with 5 bases left in between. Germline V gene lookup returns CDR1 MRHNA and CDR2 SNTAGT. This CDR3 has 13 amino acids. CDR3 sequence (DNA): TGTGCCAGCAGTGACTCGGGGCCAGATACGCAGTATTTT. Translation: CASSDSGPDTQYF.

As regards this clone: One end of the junction varies from germline; a read error may be responsible. V is TRBV12-3 or TRBV12-4 and J is TRBJ1-1; perhaps TRBD1 as D (5 bases). The CDR3 is 11 amino acids. CDR3 loop: CASRRDLESFF. As DNA, the CDR3 is TGTGCCAGCAGGAGGGACCTTGAATCTTTCTTT.

The V gene is TRBV3-1 (or the pseudogene TRBV3-2), the J gene TRBJ1-3; D remains ambiguous. This CDR3 has 15 amino acids. The V end lost 2 bases, the J end lost 3 bases, and 11 bases lay between the germline ends. Germline CDR1 and CDR2: LGHDT and YNNKEL (reference sequence). The CDR3 DNA reads TGTGCCAGCAGCCAACGATTACAGAGTGGAAACACCATATATTTT. Protein sequence: CASSQRLQSGNTIYF.

The genes are TRBV6-1 and TRBJ1-5; 7 bases match TRBD1. Germline V gene sequence: CDR1 MNHNS, CDR2 SASEGT. Trimming took 2 bases from V and 2 from J; bases not matched to a gene: 6. This CDR3 comprises 16 residues. The DNA of the CDR3 is TGTGCCAGCAGTGAATTGGGACAGTGGCGCAATCAGCCCCAGCATTTT. This encodes CASSELGQWRNQPQHF.